The 14 T cell receptor beta chains below all came from one sample that was sequenced in a study of blood T cells in healthy people across ages. A second roughly 6 to 12 cycle PCR used barcoded and J-beta primers. TCRdb analysed the 5' RACE reads with MiXCR anew, one entry per CDR3 protein. The data hold some 920,000 distinct CDR3 sequences, with roughly 51% observed a single time. Sequencing was performed on blood. All receptors come from a woman aged 60-75 years in good health.

The chain employs TRBV12-3 or TRBV12-4 and TRBJ1-1; 7 bases agree with TRBD1. This CDR3 is built from 11 residues. The ends lost 4 bases at V and 10 bases at J; junction bases unmatched: 3. The CDR3 loop is CASSWTGAAFF. The CDR3 coding sequence is TGTGCCAGCAGTTGGACAGGAGCAGCTTTCTTT.

The rearrangement joins TRBV3-1 to TRBJ1-1, with a weak D call TRBD1 (6 bases). Trimming removed 0 bases at V and 5 bases at J, with 13 bases between. CDR1 LGHDT and CDR2 YNNKEL come from the germline V gene (reference sequence). The CDR3 is 15 residues long. The CDR3 DNA reads as TGTGCCAGCAGCCAAGATGGCAGGGGTGGTACTGAAGCTTTCTTT. Protein: CASSQDGRGGTEAFF.

The chain links TRBV15 to TRBJ1-4, with a possible D match to TRBD1 (5 bases). CDR3 length equals 16 residues. V lost 2 bases, J lost 8 bases, and 18 bases lay in between. Germline V lookup: CDR1 LNHNV, CDR2 YYDKDF (reference sequence). In DNA, the CDR3 is TGTGCCACCAGCAGACCTATAGGGGCGGGGAGGGAAAAACTGTTTTTT. Its translation is CATSRPIGAGREKLFF.

The chain joins TRBV5-5 to TRBJ2-5, with 9 bases aligning to TRBD2. The J call may not be correct, given that the DNA end is closer to TRBJ2-7. The germline V gene encodes CDR1 SGHKS and CDR2 YYEKEE (reference sequence). This CDR3 is 14 amino acids long. Here the CDR3 DNA reads TGTGCCAGCAGCTTGGGTAGCGGGGGTTACGAGCAGTACGTC. Encoded protein: CASSLGSGGYEQYV.

As to this clonotype: One end of the junction does not line up with germline, which may come from a read error. The J gene is TRBJ2-7, the V gene TRBV10-3; 10 bases match TRBD2. Germline lookup yields CDR1 ENHRY and CDR2 SYGVKD. The CDR3 extends over 17 amino acids. In DNA, the CDR3 is TGTGTCATCAGTGAACCCGATATAGCGGGAGGACCCTACGAGCAGTACTTC. Translation gives CVISEPDIAGGPYEQYF.

This clonotype appeared once. This chain connects TRBV30 to TRBJ2-7, with TRBD1 as a possible D gene (5 bases). The germline V gene encodes CDR1 GTSNPN and CDR2 SVGIG (reference sequence). The CDR3 covers 14 residues. The V gene lost 6 bases and the J gene lost 7 bases, with 22 bases spanning the gap. CDR3: CACATASSYNEQYF. CDR3 sequence (DNA): TGTGCCTGCGCGACAGCCAGCTCCTACAATGAGCAGTACTTC.

Of note for this clonotype: At one end the junction does not follow the germline gene, possibly because of a read error. The rearrangement joins TRBV24-1 to TRBJ2-5; D is ambiguous. This CDR3 is built from 12 residues. Germline-derived CDR1 and CDR2 are KGHDR and SFDVKD. The CDR3 nucleotides read TGTGCCACCAGGGATTTGGGAGAGACCCAGTACTTC. It codes for CATRDLGETQYF.

The gene calls are TRBV7-9 and TRBJ2-1; D is tentatively TRBD1 or TRBD2 (5 bases each). Germline assignment: CDR1 SEHNR and CDR2 FQNEAQ (reference sequence). The CDR3 consists of 16 residues. V lost 5 bases and J 6 bases, leaving 20 bases between the germline ends. The CDR3 here is CASSLIQGLGSNEQFF. DNA of the CDR3: TGTGCCAGCAGCCTAATCCAGGGATTGGGGAGCAATGAGCAGTTCTTC.

The rearrangement links TRBV12-3 or TRBV12-4 to TRBJ2-4; 8 bases align to TRBD1. With V trimmed by 3 bases and J by 8 bases, 9 bases remained unmatched. This CDR3 contains 15 residues. The CDR3 sequence: CASSFRTGRIDIQYF. DNA for the CDR3: TGTGCCAGCAGTTTTCGGACAGGGCGTATAGACATTCAGTACTTC.

The chain employs TRBV12-3 or TRBV12-4 and TRBJ1-1; 12 positions match TRBD1. Losses at the gene ends were 4 bases for V and 4 bases for J; bases not matched to a gene: 10. This CDR3 has 17 residues. The CDR3: CASSSWGDRGRGTEAFF. In DNA form, the CDR3 reads TGTGCCAGCAGTTCCTGGGGGGACAGGGGGCGCGGCACTGAAGCTTTCTTT.

The chain carries TRBV20-1 and TRBJ2-1; 7 bases are a match to TRBD1. This CDR3 region has 16 residues. The germline CDR1 and CDR2 sequences are DFQATT and SNEGSKA (reference sequence). J was trimmed by 12 bases and V by 1 base; bases with no gene match: 18. CDR3: CSARAPAGDRARAQFF. In nucleotides, the CDR3 is TGCAGTGCTAGAGCGCCCGCCGGGGACAGAGCAAGAGCGCAGTTCTTC.

In its sample, this clonotype was seen once. This chain uses TRBV6-2 or TRBV6-3 with TRBJ1-2; D is ambiguous. This CDR3 is 11 amino acids long. Germline V gene sequence: CDR1 MNHEY, CDR2 SVGEGT. V was shortened by 8 bases and J by 4 bases, with 8 bases between the two germline ends. The CDR3 bases are TGTGCCAGCGAGTCTTTCTATGGCTACACCTTC. It codes for CASESFYGYTF.

This rearrangement joins TRBV6-6 to TRBJ1-2, with TRBD1 matching over 9 bases. V trimming: 6 bases; J trimming: 4 bases; junction bases outside the gene matches: 6. CDR1 and CDR2 from the germline V gene are MNHNY and SVGAGI (reference sequence). This CDR3 has 14 residues. The CDR3 protein is CASRGDRDGYGYTF. The CDR3 bases are TGTGCCAGCAGGGGGGACAGGGACGGCTATGGCTACACCTTC.

The chain recombines TRBV12-3 or TRBV12-4 with TRBJ2-7; 7 bases are a match to TRBD2. V lost 7 bases, J lost 2 bases, and 5 bases stayed unmatched. This CDR3 spans 13 amino acids. The CDR3 DNA is TGTGCCAGCACGCGGGAGTCCCCCTACGAGCAGTACTTC. Translated, it gives CASTRESPYEQYF.